This T cell receptor beta chain appears in the sequencing data of a study of identical twins. Overall study results and limits: Memory repertoires showed no such pattern, whereas abundant cord blood beta clonotypes carried fewer insertions. Conclusions came from cross-sectional statistical analysis, not from following the same donors.

It was template switching that added a universal primer site, and there were unique molecular identifiers on the cDNA. One entry per CDR3 protein, called by TCRdb with MiXCR from the 5' RACE reads. Seen here are about 330,000 distinct CDR3 sequences, 12% observed once, and the top ten hold just over 7%. This clonotype was found a few times. What it binds is unknown. The germline CDR1 and CDR2 sequences are SGHDT and YYEEEE. The CDR3 runs to 16 residues. The ends lost 2 bases at V and 5 bases at J; junction bases unmatched: 7. The data also belong to a second study, concerning yellow fever vaccine responses in identical twins.

The chain combines TRBV5-6 with TRBJ2-2; 9 nucleotides line up with TRBD1. Source material: CD8+ T cells sorted from blood. The clonotype was recovered from a woman between 18 and 30 years old in good health. This CDR3 reads CASSLATGGRTGELFF. The CDR3 DNA reads TGTGCCAGCAGCTTAGCGACAGGGGGAAGGACCGGGGAGCTGTTTTTT.